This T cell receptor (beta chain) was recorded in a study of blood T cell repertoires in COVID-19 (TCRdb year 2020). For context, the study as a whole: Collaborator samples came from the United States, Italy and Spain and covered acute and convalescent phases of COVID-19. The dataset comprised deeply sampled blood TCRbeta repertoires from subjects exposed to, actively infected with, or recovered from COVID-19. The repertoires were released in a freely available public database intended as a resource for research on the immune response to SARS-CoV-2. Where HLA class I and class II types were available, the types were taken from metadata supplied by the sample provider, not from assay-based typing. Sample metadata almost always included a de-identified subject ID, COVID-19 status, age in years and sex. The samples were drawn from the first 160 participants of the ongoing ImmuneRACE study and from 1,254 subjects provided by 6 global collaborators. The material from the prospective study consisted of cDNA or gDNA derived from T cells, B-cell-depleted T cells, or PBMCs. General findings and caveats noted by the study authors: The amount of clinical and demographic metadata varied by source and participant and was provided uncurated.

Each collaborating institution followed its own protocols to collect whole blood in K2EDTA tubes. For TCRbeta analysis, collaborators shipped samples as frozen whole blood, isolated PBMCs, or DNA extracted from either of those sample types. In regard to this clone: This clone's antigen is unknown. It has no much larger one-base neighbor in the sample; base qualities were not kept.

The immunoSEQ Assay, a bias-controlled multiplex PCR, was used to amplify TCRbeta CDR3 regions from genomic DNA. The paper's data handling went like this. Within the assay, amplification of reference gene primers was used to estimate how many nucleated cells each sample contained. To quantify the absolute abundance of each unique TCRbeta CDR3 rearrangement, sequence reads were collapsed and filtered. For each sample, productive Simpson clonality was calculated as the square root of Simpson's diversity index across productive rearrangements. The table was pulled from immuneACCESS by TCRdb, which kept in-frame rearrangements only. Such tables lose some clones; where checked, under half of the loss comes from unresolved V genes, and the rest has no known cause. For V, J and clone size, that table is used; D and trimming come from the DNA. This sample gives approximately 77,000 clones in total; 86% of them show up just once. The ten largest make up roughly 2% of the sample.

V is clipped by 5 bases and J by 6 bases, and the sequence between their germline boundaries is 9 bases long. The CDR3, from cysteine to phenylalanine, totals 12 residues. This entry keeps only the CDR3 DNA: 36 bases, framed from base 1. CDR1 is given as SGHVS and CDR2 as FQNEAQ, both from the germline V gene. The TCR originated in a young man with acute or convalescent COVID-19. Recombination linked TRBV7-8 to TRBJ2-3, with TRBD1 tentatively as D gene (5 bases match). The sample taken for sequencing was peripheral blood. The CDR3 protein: CASSPKGDTQYF. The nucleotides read TGTGCCAGCAGCCCCAAGGGGGATACGCAGTATTTT.